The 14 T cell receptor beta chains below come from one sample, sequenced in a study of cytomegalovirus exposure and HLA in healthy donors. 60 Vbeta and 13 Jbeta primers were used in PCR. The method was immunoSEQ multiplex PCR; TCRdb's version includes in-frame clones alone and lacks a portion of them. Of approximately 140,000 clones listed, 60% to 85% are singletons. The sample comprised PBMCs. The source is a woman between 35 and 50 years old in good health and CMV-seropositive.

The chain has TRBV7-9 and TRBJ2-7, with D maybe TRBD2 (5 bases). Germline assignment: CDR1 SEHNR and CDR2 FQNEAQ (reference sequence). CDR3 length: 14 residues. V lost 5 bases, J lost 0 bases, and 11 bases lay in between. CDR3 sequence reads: CASSPRTYSYEQYF. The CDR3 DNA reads TGTGCCAGCAGCCCCCGGACTTACTCCTACGAGCAGTACTTC.

CDR3 sequence reads: CASSTTGAPNEKLFF. The DNA of the CDR3 is TGTGCCAGCAGCACTACAGGGGCGCCTAATGAAAAACTGTTTTTT. The gene calls are TRBV6-5 and TRBJ1-4, with 7 bases lining up with TRBD1. Germline CDR1 MNHEY, CDR2 SVGAGI. V was pared by 6 bases and J by 3 bases, with 7 bases of the junction left unmatched. This CDR3 region has 15 residues.

The CDR3 sequence is CASSIGRGNNQPQHF. DNA for the CDR3: TGTGCCAGTAGTATAGGGAGAGGGAACAATCAGCCCCAGCATTTT. J is TRBJ1-5 and V is TRBV19; no firm D call. From germline, CDR1 is LNHDA and CDR2 SQIVND (reference sequence). This CDR3 has 15 residues. Trimming pared 1 base from V and 3 bases from J, leaving 10 bases between.

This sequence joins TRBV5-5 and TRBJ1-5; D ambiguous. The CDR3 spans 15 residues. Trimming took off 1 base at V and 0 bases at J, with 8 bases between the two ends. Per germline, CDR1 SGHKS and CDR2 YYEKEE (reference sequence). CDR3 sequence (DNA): TGTGCCAGCAGCTTGTACATGAATAGCAATCAGCCCCAGCATTTT. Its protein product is CASSLYMNSNQPQHF.

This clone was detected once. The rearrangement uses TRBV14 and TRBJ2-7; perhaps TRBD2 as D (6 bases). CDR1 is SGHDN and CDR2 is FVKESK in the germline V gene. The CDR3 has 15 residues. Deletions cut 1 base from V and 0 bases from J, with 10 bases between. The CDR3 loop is CASSQAPGGSYEQYF. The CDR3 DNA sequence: TGTGCCAGCAGCCAAGCGCCCGGGGGCTCCTACGAGCAGTACTTC.

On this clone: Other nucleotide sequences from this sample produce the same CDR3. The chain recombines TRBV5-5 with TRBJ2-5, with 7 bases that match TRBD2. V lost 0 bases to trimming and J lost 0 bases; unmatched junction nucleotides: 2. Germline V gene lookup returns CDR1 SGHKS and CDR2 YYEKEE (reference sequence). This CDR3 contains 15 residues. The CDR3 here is CASSLGLADQETQYF. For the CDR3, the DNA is TGTGCCAGCAGCTTGGGGCTAGCGGACCAAGAGACCCAGTACTTC.

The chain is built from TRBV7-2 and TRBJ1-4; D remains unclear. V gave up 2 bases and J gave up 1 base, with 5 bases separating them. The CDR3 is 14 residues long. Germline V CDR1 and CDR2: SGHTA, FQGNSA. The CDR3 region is CASSLSGTNEKLFF. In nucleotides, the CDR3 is TGTGCCAGCAGCTTAAGCGGAACTAATGAAAAACTGTTTTTT.

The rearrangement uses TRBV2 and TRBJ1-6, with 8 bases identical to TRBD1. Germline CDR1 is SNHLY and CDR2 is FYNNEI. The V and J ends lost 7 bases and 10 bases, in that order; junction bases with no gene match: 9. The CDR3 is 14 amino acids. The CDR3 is CASKPGTGASPLHF. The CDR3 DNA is TGTGCCAGCAAGCCCGGGACAGGCGCGTCACCCCTCCACTTT.

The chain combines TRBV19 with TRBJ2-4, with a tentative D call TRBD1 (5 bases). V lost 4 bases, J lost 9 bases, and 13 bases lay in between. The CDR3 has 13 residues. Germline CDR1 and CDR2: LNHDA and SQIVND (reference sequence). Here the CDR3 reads CASSKGPGRIQYF. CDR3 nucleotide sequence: TGTGCCAGTAGTAAAGGGCCAGGGCGCATTCAGTACTTC.

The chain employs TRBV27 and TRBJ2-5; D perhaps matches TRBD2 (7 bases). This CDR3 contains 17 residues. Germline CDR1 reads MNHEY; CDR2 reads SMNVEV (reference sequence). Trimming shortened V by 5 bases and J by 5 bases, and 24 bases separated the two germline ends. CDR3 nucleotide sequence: TGTGCCAGCAGTCCTAGAGGGGGGGGGCTCTCTTCGGAGACCCAGTACTTC. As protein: CASSPRGGGLSSETQYF.

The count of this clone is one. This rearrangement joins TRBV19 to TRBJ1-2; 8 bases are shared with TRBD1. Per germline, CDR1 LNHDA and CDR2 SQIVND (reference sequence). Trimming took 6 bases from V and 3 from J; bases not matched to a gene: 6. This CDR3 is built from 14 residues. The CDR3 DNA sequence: TGTGCCAGTAGCATACCGGGACAGGACTATGGCTACACCTTC. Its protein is CASSIPGQDYGYTF.

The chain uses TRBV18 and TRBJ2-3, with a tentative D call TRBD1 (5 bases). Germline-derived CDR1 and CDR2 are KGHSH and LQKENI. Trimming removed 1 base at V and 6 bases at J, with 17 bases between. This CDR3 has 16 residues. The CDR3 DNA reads TGTGCCAGCTCACCACGGGGCAGGGAATCAGCGGATACGCAGTATTTT. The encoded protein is CASSPRGRESADTQYF.

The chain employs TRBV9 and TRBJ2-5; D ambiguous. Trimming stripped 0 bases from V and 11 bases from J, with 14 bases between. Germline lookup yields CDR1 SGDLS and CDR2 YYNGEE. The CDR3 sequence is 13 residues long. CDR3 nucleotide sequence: TGTGCCAGCAGCGTAGCGGATTTAGGAGAGCAGTACTTC. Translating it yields CASSVADLGEQYF.

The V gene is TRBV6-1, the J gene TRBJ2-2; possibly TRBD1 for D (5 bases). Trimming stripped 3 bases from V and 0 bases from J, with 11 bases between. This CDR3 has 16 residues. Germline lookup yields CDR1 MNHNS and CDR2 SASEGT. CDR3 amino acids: CASSEGRAPNTGELFF. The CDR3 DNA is TGTGCCAGCAGTGAGGGCAGGGCCCCGAACACCGGGGAGCTGTTTTTT.